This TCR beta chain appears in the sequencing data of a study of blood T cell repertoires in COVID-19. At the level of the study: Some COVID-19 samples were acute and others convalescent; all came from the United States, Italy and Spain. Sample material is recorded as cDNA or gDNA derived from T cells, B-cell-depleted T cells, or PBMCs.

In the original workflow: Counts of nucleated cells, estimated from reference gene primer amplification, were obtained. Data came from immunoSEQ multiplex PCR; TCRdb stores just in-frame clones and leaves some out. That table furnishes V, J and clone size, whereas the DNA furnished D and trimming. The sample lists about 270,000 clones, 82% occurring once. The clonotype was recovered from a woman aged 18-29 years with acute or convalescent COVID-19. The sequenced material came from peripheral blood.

The CDR3 reads CASSLAVAGGNTEAFF. CDR3 nucleotide sequence: TGTGCCAGCAGCTTAGCGGTGGCAGGGGGGAACACTGAAGCTTTCTTT. The genes are TRBV7-8 and TRBJ1-1; TRBD1 matches at 7 bases. Germline V gene sequence: CDR1 SGHVS, CDR2 FQNEAQ. After removal of 0 bases from V and 1 base from J, the junction contained 5 bases not matched to a gene. The CDR3 length is 16 residues.